These 22 T cell receptor beta chains were sequenced from one sample in a study of shared clonotypes between healthy human individuals. TCRdb keeps only in-frame clones here, not all; method: immunoSEQ multiplex PCR. The sample has some 2.1 million clones, 95% seen once. Sequenced: naive CD4+ T cells sorted from blood. Subset given: CD45RA+ positively selected. The receptors stem from a man younger than 35 in good health.

This clone came up once. J is TRBJ1-2 and V is TRBV11-2, with D unclear. This CDR3 contains 14 residues. Trimming left V 2 bases short and J 8 bases short, with 15 bases between. CDR1 is SGHAT and CDR2 is FQNNGV in the germline V gene. The DNA for the CDR3 is TGTGCCAGCAGCTTAAATGCAGGTATCGACGGCTACACCTTC. This codes for CASSLNAGIDGYTF.

Notes on this clone: The sample contains more than one DNA sequence encoding this CDR3. The chain has TRBV6-5 and TRBJ2-2, with TRBD2 as a possible D gene (6 bases). The CDR3 runs to 15 residues. CDR1 is MNHEY and CDR2 is SVGAGI in the germline V gene. V dropped 4 bases and J dropped 1 base, with 10 bases sitting between them. This chain's CDR3 is CASSSGTLNTGELFF. Written as DNA, the CDR3 is TGTGCCAGCAGTTCCGGGACTCTGAACACCGGGGAGCTGTTTTTT.

The V gene is TRBV15, the J gene TRBJ2-5; possible D gene TRBD1, 6 bases. The CDR3 is made up of 15 amino acids. V lost 2 bases and J lost 1, with 11 bases in between. CDR1 LNHNV and CDR2 YYDKDF come from the germline V gene (reference sequence). CDR3 DNA sequence: TGTGCCACCAGCAGATTCCGACAGGCCCAAGAGACCCAGTACTTC. Translation: CATSRFRQAQETQYF.

J is TRBJ2-3 and V is TRBV29-1; TRBD2 aligns across 10 bases. The CDR3 has 14 residues. Per the germline V gene, CDR1 is SQVTM and CDR2 is ANQGSEA. V dropped 4 bases and J dropped 4; count of bases not matched to a gene: 5. This chain's CDR3 is CSVAELAGSDTQYF. CDR3 DNA: TGCAGCGTTGCGGAACTAGCGGGGTCAGATACGCAGTATTTT.

V gene TRBV6-5 combines with J gene TRBJ2-3; D is unclear. CDR3 length equals 11 residues. CDR1 MNHEY and CDR2 SVGAGI come from the germline V gene. V was trimmed by 4 bases and J by 8 bases, leaving 7 bases between them. CDR3 DNA sequence: TGTGCCAGCAGTTCCCTGATTACGCAGTATTTT. Translated: CASSSLITQYF.

CDR3 nucleotides: TGTGCCAGCAGCTCGGAAAGGGACACAGATACGCAGTATTTT. Translated: CASSSERDTDTQYF. The chain is built from TRBV5-4 and TRBJ2-3; D gene unclear. Germline V gives CDR1 SGHNT, CDR2 YYREEE (reference sequence). The CDR3 contains 14 residues. V lost 3 bases and J lost 2, with 10 bases in between.

This clone was recorded only once. This sample also contains other DNA sequences that code for the same CDR3. This sequence joins TRBV6-5 and TRBJ2-7; D call uncertain. Trimming pared 3 bases from V and 5 bases from J, leaving 5 bases between. The CDR3 contains 11 residues. CDR1 and CDR2 from the germline V gene are MNHEY and SVGAGI. The CDR3 nucleotides read TGTGCCAGCAGTTATCGAGACGAGCAGTACTTC. This translates into CASSYRDEQYF.

CDR3 nucleotides: TGTGCCAGCAGCGTAGCCCACAGGGGGGGAGAGGAGACCCAGTACTTC. It specifies CASSVAHRGGEETQYF. This rearrangement joins TRBV9 to TRBJ2-5; D might be TRBD1 (8 bases). Germline values: CDR1 SGDLS, CDR2 YYNGEE. V was shortened by 0 bases and J by 5 bases, with 17 bases between the two germline ends. The CDR3 is 16 residues long.

This clone appeared many times. In the same sample, other DNA sequences code for this CDR3. J is TRBJ2-7 and V is TRBV7-9, with D possibly being TRBD1 (6 bases). V shed 2 bases and J shed 5 bases, with 16 bases lying between them. From germline, CDR1 is SEHNR and CDR2 FQNEAQ (reference sequence). This CDR3 contains 15 residues. The DNA of the CDR3 is TGTGCCAGCAGCTTACCCAAGACAGGTTCCCACGAGCAGTACTTC. As protein: CASSLPKTGSHEQYF.

A single count supports this clone. A much larger clone differs from this one at a single base, so this may be a read error. The genes are TRBV7-9 and TRBJ2-7; D not resolved. CDR1 is SEHNR and CDR2 is FQNEAQ in the germline V gene (reference sequence). The CDR3 contains 12 residues. V lost 5 bases and J 6 bases, leaving 11 bases between the germline ends. The CDR3 loop reads CASSPEGPEQYF. The CDR3 nucleotides are TGTGCCAGCAGCCCGGAAGGGCCCGAGCAGTACTTC.

This sequence joins TRBV5-1 and TRBJ1-2; 7 nucleotides align to TRBD1. The CDR3 has 15 residues. Germline CDR1 and CDR2: SGHRS and YFSETQ. J lost 3 bases, V lost 4 bases, and 9 bases had no gene match. CDR3 sequence: CASSETGSGYYGYTF. In DNA form, the CDR3 reads TGCGCCAGCAGCGAGACAGGGAGTGGGTACTATGGCTACACCTTC. The variable domain in full, with the rest retrieved from reference TRBV5-1 and TRBJ1-2, is KAGVTQTPRYLIKTRGQQVTLSCSPISGHRSVSWYQQTPGQGLQFLFEYFSETQRNKGNFPGRFSGRQFSNSRSEMNVSTLELGDSALYLCASSETGSGYYGYTFGSGTRLTVV.

V is TRBV5-6 and J is TRBJ1-1; D is unclear. The CDR3 covers 13 residues. Trimming pared 5 bases from V and 1 base from J, leaving 9 bases between. From germline, CDR1 is SGHDT and CDR2 YYEEEE. In DNA, the CDR3 is TGTGCCAGCAGACCACCAGGGAACACTGAAGCTTTCTTT. Its translation is CASRPPGNTEAFF. Full variable domain (missing parts from reference TRBV5-6 and TRBJ1-1): DAGVTQSPTHLIKTRGQQVTLRCSPKSGHDTVSWYQQALGQGPQFIFQYYEEEERQRGNFPDRFSGHQFPNYSSELNVNALLLGDSALYLCASRPPGNTEAFFGQGTRLTVV.

This chain connects TRBV5-1 to TRBJ1-5, with 7 positions matching TRBD1. CDR3 size: 16 residues. Germline CDR1 and CDR2: SGHRS and YFSETQ. J lost 1 base, V lost 0 bases, and 4 bases had no gene match. The CDR3 DNA is TGCGCCAGCAGCTTGGAAGGGGGCCCGAGCAATCAGCCCCAGCATTTT. It codes for CASSLEGGPSNQPQHF.

The chain recombines TRBV9 with TRBJ2-2; no definite D call. CDR3 length: 16 residues. Trimming removed 3 bases at V and 0 bases at J, with 12 bases between. Germline lookup yields CDR1 SGDLS and CDR2 YYNGEE. The CDR3 DNA sequence: TGTGCCAGCAGCGCGACCTCAGCAGCGAACACCGGGGAGCTGTTTTTT. Translation gives CASSATSAANTGELFF.

The V and J genes are TRBV10-2 and TRBJ2-2, with 10 bases aligning to TRBD1. Trimming took 6 bases from V and 2 from J; bases not matched to a gene: 3. The CDR3 sequence is 15 residues long. Germline V gives CDR1 WSHSY, CDR2 SAAADI. In DNA, the CDR3 is TGCGCCAGCAGGGGGACAGGGGAAAACACCGGGGAGCTGTTTTTT. It specifies CASRGTGENTGELFF.

This clone came up once. The chain combines TRBV5-4 with TRBJ2-5; D is perhaps TRBD1 (5 bases). In germline, CDR1 is SGHNT, CDR2 YYREEE (reference sequence). This CDR3 is 16 amino acids long. The V end was cut by 4 bases, the J end by 2 bases, with 18 bases between. CDR3 nucleotides: TGTGCCAGCAGCCCCAGTCGTTCAGGGATACAAGAGACCCAGTACTTC. It yields the protein CASSPSRSGIQETQYF.

Concerning this clone: This same CDR3 is encoded by further DNA sequences in the sample. The chain recombines TRBV2 with TRBJ2-5, with 9 bases lining up with TRBD1. The CDR3 loop spans 14 amino acids. CDR1 SNHLY and CDR2 FYNNEI come from the germline V gene. J gave up 4 bases and V 1 base, and 1 base lay outside the gene matches. CDR3 residues: CASSEDRGRETQYF. CDR3 nucleotide sequence: TGTGCCAGCAGTGAAGACAGGGGGCGAGAGACCCAGTACTTC.

J is TRBJ2-1 and V is TRBV6-1; 9 nucleotides align to TRBD1. This CDR3 region has 15 residues. The V segment lost 6 bases and the J segment 0 bases; nucleotides outside the gene matches: 3. CDR1 is MNHNS and CDR2 is SASEGT in the germline V gene. The CDR3 spells CASSQDRGSYNEQFF. CDR3 bases: TGTGCCAGCAGCCAGGACAGGGGCTCCTACAATGAGCAGTTCTTC.

This chain joins TRBV30 and TRBJ2-4; D tentatively reads TRBD1 or TRBD2 (5 bases each). This CDR3 is 12 amino acids long. Per germline, CDR1 GTSNPN and CDR2 SVGIG (reference sequence). V lost 8 bases to trimming and J lost 2 bases, with 10 bases between them. In nucleotides, the CDR3 is TGTGCCCGGGGCGGGTCCAAAAACATTCAGTACTTC. Its translation is CARGGSKNIQYF. Variable domain in full (rest from reference TRBV30 and TRBJ2-4): SQTIHQWPATLVQPVGSPLSLECTVEGTSNPNLYWYRQAAGRGLQLLFYSVGIGQISSEVPQNLSASRPQDRQFILSSKKLLLSDSGFYLCARGGSKNIQYFGAGTRLSVL.

This clone was recorded only once. This sequence joins TRBV27 and TRBJ2-1, with TRBD1 matching over 7 bases. V trimming: 3 bases; J trimming: 3 bases; junction bases outside the gene matches: 5. Germline CDR1 MNHEY, CDR2 SMNVEV (reference sequence). The CDR3 spans 15 residues. Written as DNA, the CDR3 is TGTGCCAGCAGTTTCGCCGGGACAGTCTACAATGAGCAGTTCTTC. It codes for CASSFAGTVYNEQFF.

The sample holds one count of this clone. This chain joins TRBV5-6 and TRBJ1-6; no reliable D call. Germline V gives CDR1 SGHDT, CDR2 YYEEEE. The CDR3 is made up of 13 amino acids. Deletions cut 4 bases from V and 10 bases from J, with 12 bases between. CDR3 nucleotides: TGTGCCAGCAGCCTCCGGGTTGGCTCACCCCTCCACTTT. This encodes CASSLRVGSPLHF.

The gene calls are TRBV18 and TRBJ2-7; 7 positions agree with TRBD1. V lost 1 base and J lost 3; bases outside the gene matches: 9. The germline CDR1 and CDR2 sequences are KGHSH and LQKENI. This CDR3 spans 16 amino acids. DNA for the CDR3: TGTGCCAGCTCACCACTTACAGGGGCCGGGCACTACGAGCAGTACTTC. It is translated as CASSPLTGAGHYEQYF.